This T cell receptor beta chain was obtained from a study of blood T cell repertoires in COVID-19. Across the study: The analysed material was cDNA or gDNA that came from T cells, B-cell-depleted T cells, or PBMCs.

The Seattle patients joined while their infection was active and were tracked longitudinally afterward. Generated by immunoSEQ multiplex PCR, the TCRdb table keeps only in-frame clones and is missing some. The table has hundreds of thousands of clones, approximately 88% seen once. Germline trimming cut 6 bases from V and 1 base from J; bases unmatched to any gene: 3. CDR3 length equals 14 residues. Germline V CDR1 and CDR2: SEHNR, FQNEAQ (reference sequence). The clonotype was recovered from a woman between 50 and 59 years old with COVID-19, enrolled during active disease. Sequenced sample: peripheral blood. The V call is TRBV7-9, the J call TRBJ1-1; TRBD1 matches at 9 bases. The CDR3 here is CASRDRGTNTEAFF. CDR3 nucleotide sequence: TGTGCCAGCAGGGACAGGGGAACGAACACTGAAGCTTTCTTT.